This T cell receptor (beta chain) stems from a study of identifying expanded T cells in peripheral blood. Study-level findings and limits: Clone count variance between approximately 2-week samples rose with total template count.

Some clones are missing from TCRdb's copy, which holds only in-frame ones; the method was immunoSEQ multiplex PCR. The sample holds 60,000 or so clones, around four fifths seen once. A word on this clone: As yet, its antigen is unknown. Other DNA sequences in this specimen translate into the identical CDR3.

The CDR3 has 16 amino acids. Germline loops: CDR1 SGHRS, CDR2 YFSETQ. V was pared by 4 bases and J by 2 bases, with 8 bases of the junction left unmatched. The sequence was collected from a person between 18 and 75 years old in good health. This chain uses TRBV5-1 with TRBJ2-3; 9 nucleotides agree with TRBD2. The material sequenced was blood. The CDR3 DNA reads TGCGCCAGCAGCACTGGTCTAGCGGGGCCCACAGATACGCAGTATTTT. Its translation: CASSTGLAGPTDTQYF. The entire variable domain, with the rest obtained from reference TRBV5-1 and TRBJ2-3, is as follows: KAGVTQTPRYLIKTRGQQVTLSCSPISGHRSVSWYQQTPGQGLQFLFEYFSETQRNKGNFPGRFSGRQFSNSRSEMNVSTLELGDSALYLCASSTGLAGPTDTQYFGPGTRLTVL.